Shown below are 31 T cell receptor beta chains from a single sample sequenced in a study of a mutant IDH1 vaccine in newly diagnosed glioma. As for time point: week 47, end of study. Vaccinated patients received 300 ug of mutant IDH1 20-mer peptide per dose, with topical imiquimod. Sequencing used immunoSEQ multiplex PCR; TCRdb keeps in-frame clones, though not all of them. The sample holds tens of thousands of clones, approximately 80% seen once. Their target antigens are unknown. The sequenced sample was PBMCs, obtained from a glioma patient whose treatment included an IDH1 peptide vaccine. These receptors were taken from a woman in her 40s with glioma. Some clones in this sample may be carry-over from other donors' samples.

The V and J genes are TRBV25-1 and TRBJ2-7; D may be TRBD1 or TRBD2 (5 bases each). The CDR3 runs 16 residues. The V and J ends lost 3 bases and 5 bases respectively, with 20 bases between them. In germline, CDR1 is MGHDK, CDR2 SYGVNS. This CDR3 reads CASSDEDIGGSHEQYF. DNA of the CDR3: TGTGCCAGCAGTGATGAGGATATTGGGGGTTCCCACGAGCAGTACTTC.

DNA for the CDR3: TGTGCCAGCAGTGCCAGGGAGAAGGAAAAACTGTTTTTT. It codes for CASSAREKEKLFF. The genes are TRBV2 and TRBJ1-4, with D tentatively TRBD1 (5 bases). Trimming cost V 4 bases and J 8 bases, with 11 bases left between them. The CDR3 loop spans 13 amino acids. Looked up from germline, CDR1 is SNHLY and CDR2 is FYNNEI.

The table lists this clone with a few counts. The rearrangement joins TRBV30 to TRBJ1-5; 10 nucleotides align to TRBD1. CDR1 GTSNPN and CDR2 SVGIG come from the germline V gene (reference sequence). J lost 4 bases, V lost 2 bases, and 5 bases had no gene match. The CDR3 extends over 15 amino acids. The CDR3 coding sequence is TGTGCCTGGAGTAAAGGACAGGGGGGGAATCAGCCCCAGCATTTT. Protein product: CAWSKGQGGNQPQHF.

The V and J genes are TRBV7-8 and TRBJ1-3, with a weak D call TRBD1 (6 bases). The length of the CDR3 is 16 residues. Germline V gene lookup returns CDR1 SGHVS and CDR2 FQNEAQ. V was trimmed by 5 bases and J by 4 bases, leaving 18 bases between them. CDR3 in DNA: TGTGCCAGCAGCCTGTGGACAGCCTCCGCCGGAAACACCATATATTTT. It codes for CASSLWTASAGNTIYF. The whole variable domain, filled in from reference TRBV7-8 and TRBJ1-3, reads GAGVSQSPRYKVAKRGQDVALRCDPISGHVSLFWYQQALGQGPEFLTYFQNEAQLDKSGLPSDRFFAERPEGSVSTLKIQRTQQEDSAVYLCASSLWTASAGNTIYFGEGSWLTVV.

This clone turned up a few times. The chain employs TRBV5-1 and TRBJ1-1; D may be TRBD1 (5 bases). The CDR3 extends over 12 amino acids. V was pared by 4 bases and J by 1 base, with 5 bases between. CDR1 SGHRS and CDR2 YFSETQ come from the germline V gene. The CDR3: CASSGQNTEAFF. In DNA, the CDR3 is TGCGCCAGCAGCGGACAGAACACTGAAGCTTTCTTT.

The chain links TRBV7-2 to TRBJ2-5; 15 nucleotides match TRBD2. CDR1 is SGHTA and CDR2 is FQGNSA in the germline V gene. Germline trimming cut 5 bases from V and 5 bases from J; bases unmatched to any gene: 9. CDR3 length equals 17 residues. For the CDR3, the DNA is TGTGCCAGCAGCCCAGGGACTAGCGGGGGGCAGGGGGAGACCCAGTACTTC. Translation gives CASSPGTSGGQGETQYF.

CDR3 in DNA: TGTGCCAGTAGTGGGAGGGGGACTAATGAAAAACTGTTTTTT. This sequence encodes CASSGRGTNEKLFF. The chain couples TRBV19 to TRBJ1-4, with a tentative D call TRBD1 (6 bases). This CDR3 region has 14 residues. Trimming stripped 5 bases from V and 2 bases from J, with 9 bases between. Germline CDR1 LNHDA, CDR2 SQIVND (reference sequence).

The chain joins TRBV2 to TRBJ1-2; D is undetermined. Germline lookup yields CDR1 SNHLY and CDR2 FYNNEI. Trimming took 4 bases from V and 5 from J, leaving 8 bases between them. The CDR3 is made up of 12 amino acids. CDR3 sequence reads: CASSAAAYGYTF. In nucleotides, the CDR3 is TGTGCCAGCAGTGCGGCAGCGTATGGCTACACCTTC.

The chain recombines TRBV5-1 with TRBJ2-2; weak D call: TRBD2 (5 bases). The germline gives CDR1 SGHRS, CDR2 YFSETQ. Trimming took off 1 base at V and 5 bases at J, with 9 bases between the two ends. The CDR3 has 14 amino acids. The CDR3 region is CASSLSPGTGELFF. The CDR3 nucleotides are TGCGCCAGCAGCTTGTCTCCGGGGACCGGGGAGCTGTTTTTT.

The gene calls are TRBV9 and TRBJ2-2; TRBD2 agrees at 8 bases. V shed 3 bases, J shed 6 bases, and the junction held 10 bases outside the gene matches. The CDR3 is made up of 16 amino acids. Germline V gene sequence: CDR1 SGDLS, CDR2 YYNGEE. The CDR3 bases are TGTGCCAGCAGCGAACTGCCGGGGGGGCCCCCCGGGGAGCTGTTTTTT. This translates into CASSELPGGPPGELFF.

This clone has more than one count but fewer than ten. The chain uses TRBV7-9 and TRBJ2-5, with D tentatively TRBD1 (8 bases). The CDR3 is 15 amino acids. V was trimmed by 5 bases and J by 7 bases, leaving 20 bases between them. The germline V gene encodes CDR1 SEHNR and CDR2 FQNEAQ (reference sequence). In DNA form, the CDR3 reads TGTGCCAGCAGCACAGGACAGGGAGGGTGGAGGACCCAGTACTTC. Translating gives CASSTGQGGWRTQYF.

CDR3 coding DNA: TGTGCCAGCAGCGTAGCGAAGAGCGGACTAAGCAAGAATGAGCAGTTCTTC. Translating it yields CASSVAKSGLSKNEQFF. V is TRBV9 and J is TRBJ2-1, with D possibly TRBD2 on 6 matching bases. Germline CDR1 SGDLS, CDR2 YYNGEE. The CDR3 is 17 residues long. The V end was cut by 0 bases, the J end by 7 bases, with 20 bases between.

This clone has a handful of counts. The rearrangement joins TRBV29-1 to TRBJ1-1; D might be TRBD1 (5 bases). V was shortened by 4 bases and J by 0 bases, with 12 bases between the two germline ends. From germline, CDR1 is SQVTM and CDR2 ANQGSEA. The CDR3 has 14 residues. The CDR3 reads CSVVIQALNTEAFF. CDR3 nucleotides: TGCAGCGTTGTGATACAGGCCTTGAACACTGAAGCTTTCTTT.

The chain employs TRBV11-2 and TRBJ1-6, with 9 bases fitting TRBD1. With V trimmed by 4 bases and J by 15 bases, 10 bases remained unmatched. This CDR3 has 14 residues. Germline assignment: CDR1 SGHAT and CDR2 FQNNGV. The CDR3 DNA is TGTGCCAGCAGCTCCCGGGACAGGGATTTTGTCCTCCACTTT. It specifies CASSSRDRDFVLHF. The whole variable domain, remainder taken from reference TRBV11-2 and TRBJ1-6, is EAGVAQSPRYKIIEKRQSVAFWCNPISGHATLYWYQQILGQGPKLLIQFQNNGVVDDSQLPKDRFSAERLKGVDSTLKIQPAKLEDSAVYLCASSSRDRDFVLHFGNGTRLTVT.

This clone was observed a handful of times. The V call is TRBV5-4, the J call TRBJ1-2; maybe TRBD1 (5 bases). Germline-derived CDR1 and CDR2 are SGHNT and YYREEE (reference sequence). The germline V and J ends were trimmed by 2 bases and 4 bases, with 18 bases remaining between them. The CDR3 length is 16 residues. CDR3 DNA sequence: TGTGCCAGCAGCTTATGGGACGTATCTACGGTCTATGGCTACACCTTC. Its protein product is CASSLWDVSTVYGYTF.

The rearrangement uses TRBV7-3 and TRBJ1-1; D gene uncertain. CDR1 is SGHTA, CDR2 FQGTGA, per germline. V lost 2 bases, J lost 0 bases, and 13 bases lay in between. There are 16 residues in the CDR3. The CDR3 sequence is CASSLYGPAMNTEAFF. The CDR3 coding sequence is TGTGCCAGCAGCTTATATGGTCCAGCCATGAACACTGAAGCTTTCTTT.

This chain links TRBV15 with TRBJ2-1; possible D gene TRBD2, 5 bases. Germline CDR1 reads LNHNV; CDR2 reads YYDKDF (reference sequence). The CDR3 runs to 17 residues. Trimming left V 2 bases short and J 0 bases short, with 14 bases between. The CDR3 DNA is TGTGCCACCAGCAGAAGTACTCGACGGGACTCCTACAATGAGCAGTTCTTC. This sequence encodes CATSRSTRRDSYNEQFF.

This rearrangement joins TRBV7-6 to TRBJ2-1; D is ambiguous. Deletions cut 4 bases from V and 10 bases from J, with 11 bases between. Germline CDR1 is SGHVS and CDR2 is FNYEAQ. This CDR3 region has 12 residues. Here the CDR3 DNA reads TGTGCCAGCAGCTCAGACTCGGAGGAGCAGTTCTTC. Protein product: CASSSDSEEQFF.

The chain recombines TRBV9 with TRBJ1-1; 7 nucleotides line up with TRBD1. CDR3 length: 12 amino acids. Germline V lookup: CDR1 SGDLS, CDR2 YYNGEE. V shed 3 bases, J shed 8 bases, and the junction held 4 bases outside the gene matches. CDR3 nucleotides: TGTGCCAGCAGCGAGGGGGCAGGGGAAGCTTTCTTT. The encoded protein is CASSEGAGEAFF.

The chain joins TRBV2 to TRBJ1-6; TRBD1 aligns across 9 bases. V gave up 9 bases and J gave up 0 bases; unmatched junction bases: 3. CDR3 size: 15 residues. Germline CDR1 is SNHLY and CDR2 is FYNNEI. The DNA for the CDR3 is TGTGCCAGTGGGACAGGGAGCTCCTATAATTCACCCCTCCACTTT. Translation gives CASGTGSSYNSPLHF. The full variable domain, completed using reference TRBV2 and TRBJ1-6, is EPEVTQTPSHQVTQMGQEVILRCVPISNHLYFYWYRQILGQKVEFLVSFYNNEISEKSEIFDDQFSVERPDGSNFTLKIRSTKLEDSAMYFCASGTGSSYNSPLHFGNGTRLTVT.

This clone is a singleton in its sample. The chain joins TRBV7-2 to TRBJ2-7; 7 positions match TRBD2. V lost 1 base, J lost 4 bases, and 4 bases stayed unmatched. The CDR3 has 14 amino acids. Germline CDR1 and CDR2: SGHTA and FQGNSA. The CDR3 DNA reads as TGTGCCAGCAGCTTAGGTCGCGGGGGTTACGAGCAGTACTTC. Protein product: CASSLGRGGYEQYF.

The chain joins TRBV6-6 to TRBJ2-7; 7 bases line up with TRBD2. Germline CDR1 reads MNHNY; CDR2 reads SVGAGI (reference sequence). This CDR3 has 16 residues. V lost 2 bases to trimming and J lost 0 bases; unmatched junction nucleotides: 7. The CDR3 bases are TGTGCCAGCAGTTACCCCAGGCGGGGGAACTCCTACGAGCAGTACTTC. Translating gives CASSYPRRGNSYEQYF.

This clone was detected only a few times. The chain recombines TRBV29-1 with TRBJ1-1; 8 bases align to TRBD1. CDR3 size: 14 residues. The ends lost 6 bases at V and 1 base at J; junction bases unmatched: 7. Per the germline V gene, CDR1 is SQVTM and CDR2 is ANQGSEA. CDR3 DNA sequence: TGCAGCGTGGCGCAGGGGGCGGGGAACACTGAAGCTTTCTTT. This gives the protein CSVAQGAGNTEAFF.

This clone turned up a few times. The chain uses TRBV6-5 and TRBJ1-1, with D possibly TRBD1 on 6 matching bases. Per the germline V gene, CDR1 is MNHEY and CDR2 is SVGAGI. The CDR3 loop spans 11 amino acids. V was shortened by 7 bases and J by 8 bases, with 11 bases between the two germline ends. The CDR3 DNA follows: TGTGCCAGCACCCAGGGGACCGAAGCTTTCTTT. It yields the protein CASTQGTEAFF.

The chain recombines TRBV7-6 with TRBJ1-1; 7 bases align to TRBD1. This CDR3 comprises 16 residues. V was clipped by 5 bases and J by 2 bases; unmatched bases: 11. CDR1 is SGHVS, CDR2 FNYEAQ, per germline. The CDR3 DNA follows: TGTGCCAGCAGCCCCACCGCTAGACAGGGTAACACTGAAGCTTTCTTT. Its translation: CASSPTARQGNTEAFF.

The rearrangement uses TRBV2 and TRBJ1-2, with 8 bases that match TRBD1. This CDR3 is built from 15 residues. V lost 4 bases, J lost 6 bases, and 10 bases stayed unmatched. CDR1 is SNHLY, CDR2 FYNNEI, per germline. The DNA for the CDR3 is TGTGCCAGCAGTGGCCCGGGGACAGGTATAAATGGCTACACCTTC. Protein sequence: CASSGPGTGINGYTF.

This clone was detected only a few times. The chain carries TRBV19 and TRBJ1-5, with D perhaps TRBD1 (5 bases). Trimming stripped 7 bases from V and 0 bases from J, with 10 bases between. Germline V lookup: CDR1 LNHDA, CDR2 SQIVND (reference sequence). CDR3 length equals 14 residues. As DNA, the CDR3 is TGTGCCAGTAACCCAGGGTATAGCAATCAGCCCCAGCATTTT. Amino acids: CASNPGYSNQPQHF.

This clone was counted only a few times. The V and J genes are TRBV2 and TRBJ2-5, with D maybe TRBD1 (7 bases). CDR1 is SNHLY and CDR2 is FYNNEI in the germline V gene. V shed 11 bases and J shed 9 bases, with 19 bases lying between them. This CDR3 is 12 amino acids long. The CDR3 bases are TGTGCCTCCCAGGGGGGACCGCGGCCCCAGTACTTC. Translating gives CASQGGPRPQYF. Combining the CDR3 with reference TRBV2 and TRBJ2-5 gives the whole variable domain EPEVTQTPSHQVTQMGQEVILRCVPISNHLYFYWYRQILGQKVEFLVSFYNNEISEKSEIFDDQFSVERPDGSNFTLKIRSTKLEDSAMYFCASQGGPRPQYFGPGTRLLVL.

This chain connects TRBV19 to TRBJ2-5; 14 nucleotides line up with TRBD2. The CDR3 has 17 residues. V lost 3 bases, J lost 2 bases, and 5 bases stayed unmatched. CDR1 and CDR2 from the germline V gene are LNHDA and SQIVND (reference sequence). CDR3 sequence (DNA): TGTGCCAGTAGTATCACCGGGACTAGCGGGGGACAAGAGACCCAGTACTTC. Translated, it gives CASSITGTSGGQETQYF.

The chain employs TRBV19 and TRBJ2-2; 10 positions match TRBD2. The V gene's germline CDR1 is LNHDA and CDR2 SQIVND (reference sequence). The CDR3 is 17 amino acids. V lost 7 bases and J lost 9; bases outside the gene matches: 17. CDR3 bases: TGTGCCAGTACCCGACAGGCAGCGGGGGGGTCCGCGAGGGAGCTGTTTTTT. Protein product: CASTRQAAGGSARELFF.

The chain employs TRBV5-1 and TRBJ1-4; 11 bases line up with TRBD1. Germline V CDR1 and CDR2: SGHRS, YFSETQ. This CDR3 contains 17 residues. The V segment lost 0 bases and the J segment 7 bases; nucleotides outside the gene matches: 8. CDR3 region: CASSLDTPGQGGEKLFF. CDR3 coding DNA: TGCGCCAGCAGCTTGGATACGCCGGGACAGGGGGGTGAAAAACTGTTTTTT.